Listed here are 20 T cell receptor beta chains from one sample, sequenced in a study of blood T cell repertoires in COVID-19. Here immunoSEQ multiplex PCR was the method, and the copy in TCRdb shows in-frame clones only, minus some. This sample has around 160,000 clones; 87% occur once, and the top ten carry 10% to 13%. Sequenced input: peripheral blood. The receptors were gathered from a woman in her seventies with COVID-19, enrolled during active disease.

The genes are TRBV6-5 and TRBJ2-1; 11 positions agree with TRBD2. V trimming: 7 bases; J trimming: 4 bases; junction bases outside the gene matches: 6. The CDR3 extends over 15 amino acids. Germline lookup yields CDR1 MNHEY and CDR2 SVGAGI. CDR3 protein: CASTTGTSGYNEQFF. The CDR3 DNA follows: TGTGCCAGCACCACAGGGACTAGCGGTTACAATGAGCAGTTCTTC.

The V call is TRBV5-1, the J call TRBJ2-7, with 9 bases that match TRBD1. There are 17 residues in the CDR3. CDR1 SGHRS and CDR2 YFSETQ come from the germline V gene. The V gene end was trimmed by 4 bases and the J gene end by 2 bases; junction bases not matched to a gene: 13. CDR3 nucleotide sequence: TGCGCCAGCAGCCCCCGGACCGGGACAGGGCGTCCCTACGAGCAGTACTTC. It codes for CASSPRTGTGRPYEQYF.

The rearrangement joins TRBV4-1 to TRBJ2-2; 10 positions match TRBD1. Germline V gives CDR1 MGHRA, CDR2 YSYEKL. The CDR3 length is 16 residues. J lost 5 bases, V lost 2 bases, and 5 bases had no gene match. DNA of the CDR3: TGCGCCAGCAGCCAACCCCGGACAGGGGGGACCGGGGAGCTGTTTTTT. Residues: CASSQPRTGGTGELFF.

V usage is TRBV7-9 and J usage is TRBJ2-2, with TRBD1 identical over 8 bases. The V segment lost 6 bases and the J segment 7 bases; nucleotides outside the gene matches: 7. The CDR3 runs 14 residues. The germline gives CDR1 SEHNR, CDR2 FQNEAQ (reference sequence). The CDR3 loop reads CASSLTGVGGELFF. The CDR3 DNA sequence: TGTGCCAGCAGTTTGACAGGGGTAGGCGGGGAGCTGTTTTTT.

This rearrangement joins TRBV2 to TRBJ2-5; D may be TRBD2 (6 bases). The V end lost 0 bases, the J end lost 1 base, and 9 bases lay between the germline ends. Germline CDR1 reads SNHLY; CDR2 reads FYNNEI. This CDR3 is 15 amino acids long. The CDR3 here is CASSEALGGQETQYF. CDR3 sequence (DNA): TGTGCCAGCAGTGAAGCGCTCGGGGGCCAAGAGACCCAGTACTTC.

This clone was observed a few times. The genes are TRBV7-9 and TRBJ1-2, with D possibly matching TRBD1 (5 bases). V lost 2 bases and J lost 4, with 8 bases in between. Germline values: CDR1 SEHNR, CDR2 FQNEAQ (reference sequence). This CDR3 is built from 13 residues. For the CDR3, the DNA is TGTGCCAGCAGCTTATCAGGGCCCTATGGCTACACCTTC. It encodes CASSLSGPYGYTF.

CDR3 sequence reads: CASSPSTGTGFSVYGYTF. The CDR3 nucleotides read TGTGCCAGCAGCCCGAGTACCGGGACAGGGTTTTCAGTCTATGGCTACACCTTC. The chain is built from TRBV11-2 and TRBJ1-2, with 9 bases fitting TRBD1. The V and J ends lost 5 bases and 4 bases, in that order; junction bases with no gene match: 17. CDR1 and CDR2 from the germline V gene are SGHAT and FQNNGV. The CDR3 loop spans 18 amino acids.

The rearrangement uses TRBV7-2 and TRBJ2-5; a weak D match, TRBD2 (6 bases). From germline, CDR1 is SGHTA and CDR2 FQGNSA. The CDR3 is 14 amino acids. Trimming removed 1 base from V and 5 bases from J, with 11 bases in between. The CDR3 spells CASSLDGGVETQYF. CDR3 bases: TGTGCCAGCAGCTTAGACGGGGGAGTGGAGACCCAGTACTTC.

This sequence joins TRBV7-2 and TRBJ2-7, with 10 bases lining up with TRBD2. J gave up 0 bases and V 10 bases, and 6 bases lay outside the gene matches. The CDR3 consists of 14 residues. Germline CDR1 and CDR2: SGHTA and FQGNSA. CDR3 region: CATRLAGGSYEQYF. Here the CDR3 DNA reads TGTGCCACCAGACTAGCGGGTGGCTCCTACGAGCAGTACTTC. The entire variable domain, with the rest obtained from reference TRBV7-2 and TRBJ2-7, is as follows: GAGVSQSPSNKVTEKGKDVELRCDPISGHTALYWYRQSLGQGLEFLIYFQGNSAPDKSGLPSDRFSAERTGGSVSTLTIQRTQQEDSAVYLCATRLAGGSYEQYFGPGTRLTVT.

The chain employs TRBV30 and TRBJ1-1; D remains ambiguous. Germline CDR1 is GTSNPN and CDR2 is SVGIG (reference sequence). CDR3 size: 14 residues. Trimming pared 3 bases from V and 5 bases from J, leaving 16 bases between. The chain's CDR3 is CAWRSYAALTEAFF. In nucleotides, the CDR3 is TGTGCCTGGAGAAGCTATGCGGCGCTAACTGAAGCTTTCTTT. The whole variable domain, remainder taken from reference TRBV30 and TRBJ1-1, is SQTIHQWPATLVQPVGSPLSLECTVEGTSNPNLYWYRQAAGRGLQLLFYSVGIGQISSEVPQNLSASRPQDRQFILSSKKLLLSDSGFYLCAWRSYAALTEAFFGQGTRLTVV.

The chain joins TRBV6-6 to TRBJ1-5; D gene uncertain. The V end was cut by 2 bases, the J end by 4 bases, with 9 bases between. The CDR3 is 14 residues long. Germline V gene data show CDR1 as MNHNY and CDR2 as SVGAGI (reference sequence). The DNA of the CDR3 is TGTGCCAGCAGTTACCTAATACAGAATCAGCCCCAGCATTTT. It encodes CASSYLIQNQPQHF.

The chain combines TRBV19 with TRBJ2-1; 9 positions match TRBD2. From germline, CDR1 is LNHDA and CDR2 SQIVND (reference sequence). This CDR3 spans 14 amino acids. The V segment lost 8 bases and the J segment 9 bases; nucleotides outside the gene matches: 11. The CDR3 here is CASQSAGGPVEQFF. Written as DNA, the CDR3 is TGTGCCAGTCAGTCCGCGGGGGGGCCGGTTGAGCAGTTCTTC.

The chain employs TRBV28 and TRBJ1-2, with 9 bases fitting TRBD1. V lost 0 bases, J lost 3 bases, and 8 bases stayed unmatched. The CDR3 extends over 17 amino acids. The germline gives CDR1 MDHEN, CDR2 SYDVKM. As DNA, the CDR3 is TGTGCCAGCAGTTTATGGGGGCTGGGACAGGGCGACTATGGCTACACCTTC. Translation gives CASSLWGLGQGDYGYTF.

The CDR3 DNA is TGTGCCAGCAACCTGAGGAGCAATCAGCCCCAGCATTTT. It specifies CASNLRSNQPQHF. The chain joins TRBV6-5 to TRBJ1-5, with no clear D. The CDR3 runs to 13 residues. The germline V and J ends were trimmed by 7 bases and 1 base, with 8 bases remaining between them. Per germline, CDR1 MNHEY and CDR2 SVGAGI.

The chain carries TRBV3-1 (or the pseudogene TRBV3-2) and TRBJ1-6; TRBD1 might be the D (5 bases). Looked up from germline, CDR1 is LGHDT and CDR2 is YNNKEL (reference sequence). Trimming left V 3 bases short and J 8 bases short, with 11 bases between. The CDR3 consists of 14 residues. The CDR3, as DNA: TGTGCCAGCAGCCACAGGGTTCTAGATTCACCCCTCCACTTT. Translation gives CASSHRVLDSPLHF.

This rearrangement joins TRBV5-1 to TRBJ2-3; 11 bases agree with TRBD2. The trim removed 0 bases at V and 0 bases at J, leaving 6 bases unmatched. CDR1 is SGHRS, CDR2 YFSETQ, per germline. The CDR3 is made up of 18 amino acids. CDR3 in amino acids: CASSLVAGGYASTDTQYF. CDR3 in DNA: TGCGCCAGCAGCTTGGTAGCGGGGGGGTATGCTAGCACAGATACGCAGTATTTT.

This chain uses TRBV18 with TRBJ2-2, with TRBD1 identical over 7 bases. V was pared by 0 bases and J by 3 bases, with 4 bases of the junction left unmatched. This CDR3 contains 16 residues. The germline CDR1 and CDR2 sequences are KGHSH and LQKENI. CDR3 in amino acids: CASSPPGQGDTGELFF. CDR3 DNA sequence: TGTGCCAGCTCACCACCGGGGCAGGGGGACACCGGGGAGCTGTTTTTT.

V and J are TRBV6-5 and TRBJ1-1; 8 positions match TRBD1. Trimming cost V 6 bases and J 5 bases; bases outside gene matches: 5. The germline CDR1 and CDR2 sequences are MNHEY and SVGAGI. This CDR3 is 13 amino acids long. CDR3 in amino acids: CASRMTGATEAFF. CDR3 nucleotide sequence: TGTGCCAGCAGGATGACAGGGGCAACTGAAGCTTTCTTT.

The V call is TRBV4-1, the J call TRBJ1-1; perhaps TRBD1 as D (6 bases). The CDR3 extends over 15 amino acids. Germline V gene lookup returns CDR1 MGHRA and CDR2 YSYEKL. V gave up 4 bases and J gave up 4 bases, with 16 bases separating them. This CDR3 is CASSPPRGARTEAFF. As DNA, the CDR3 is TGCGCCAGCAGCCCCCCGCGGGGGGCGCGCACTGAAGCTTTCTTT.

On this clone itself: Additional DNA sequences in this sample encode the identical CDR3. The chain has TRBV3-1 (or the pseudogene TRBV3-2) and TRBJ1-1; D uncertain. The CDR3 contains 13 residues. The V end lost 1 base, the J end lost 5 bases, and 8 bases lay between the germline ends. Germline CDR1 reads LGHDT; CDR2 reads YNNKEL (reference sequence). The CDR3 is CASSQGGGTEAFF. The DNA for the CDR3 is TGTGCCAGCAGCCAAGGGGGAGGGACTGAAGCTTTCTTT.